The 3 T cell receptor beta chains below were found in one sample sequenced in a study of PD-1 blockade in mismatch repair-deficient tumors. Only in-frame clones appear in the TCRdb table, and some are missing; sequencing was by immunoSEQ multiplex PCR. This table has roughly 120,000 clones, 88% appearing once. Sample: peripheral blood, taken just over 70 weeks after starting pembrolizumab. These receptors were taken from an adult with mismatch repair-deficient cancer.

The V call is TRBV7-2, the J call TRBJ2-7, with D possibly being TRBD2 (6 bases). The CDR3 runs to 13 residues. Trimming took 2 bases from V and 6 from J, leaving 11 bases between them. The germline V gene encodes CDR1 SGHTA and CDR2 FQGNSA. The CDR3 DNA reads TGTGCCAGCAGCTTAAGGGACGGGGGCGAGCAGTACTTC. Encoded protein: CASSLRDGGEQYF.

The rearrangement uses TRBV6-5 and TRBJ1-4; D gene ambiguous. V was shortened by 0 bases and J by 8 bases, with 4 bases between the two germline ends. The CDR3 loop spans 12 amino acids. Germline loops: CDR1 MNHEY, CDR2 SVGAGI. This CDR3 is CASSYSPEKLFF. CDR3 coding DNA: TGTGCCAGCAGTTACTCCCCCGAAAAACTGTTTTTT.

The chain carries TRBV21-1 and TRBJ2-2; the DNA was not compared with TRBD2, the D call given in the table. TRBV21-1 is a listed pseudogene. CDR3 length: 19 amino acids. The CDR3: CASSKRTSGRKTNTGELFF. The CDR3 DNA reads as TGTGCCAGCAGCAAAAGGACTAGCGGGAGAAAGACGAACACCGGGGAGCTGTTTTTT.